Shown below are 28 T cell receptor beta chains from a single sample sequenced in a study of shared clonotypes between healthy human individuals. TCRdb's copy holds only in-frame clones and misses some; the assay was immunoSEQ multiplex PCR. The table lists about 1 million clones, about 80% of them singletons. Material: memory CD4+ T cells sorted from blood. Specified subset: CD45RA-negative fraction. The receptor source for this set is a man between 18 and 29 years old in good health.

The chain joins TRBV4-3 to TRBJ1-2; 7 nucleotides agree with TRBD1. Per germline, CDR1 LGHNA and CDR2 YSLEER. The CDR3 is 12 amino acids. The ends lost 8 bases at V and 4 bases at J; junction bases unmatched: 4. CDR3 region: CASPRDSYGYTF. As DNA, the CDR3 is TGCGCCAGCCCAAGGGACAGCTATGGCTACACCTTC.

The chain combines TRBV5-1 with TRBJ2-1; D unresolved. CDR3 size: 14 residues. Trimming left V 2 bases short and J 6 bases short, with 12 bases between. The germline gives CDR1 SGHRS, CDR2 YFSETQ. In DNA, the CDR3 is TGCGCCAGCAGCTTTACGATAAAAGGCAATGAGCAGTTCTTC. It yields the protein CASSFTIKGNEQFF.

The chain joins TRBV7-9 to TRBJ1-4; perhaps TRBD1 as D (5 bases). Germline loops: CDR1 SEHNR, CDR2 FQNEAQ (reference sequence). The CDR3 is 13 amino acids. Trimming stripped 3 bases from V and 8 bases from J, with 10 bases between. This CDR3 reads CASSFLGVEKLFF. DNA for the CDR3: TGTGCCAGCAGCTTCTTAGGGGTCGAAAAACTGTTTTTT.

The chain couples TRBV9 to TRBJ2-6; TRBD1 agrees at 9 bases. After removal of 6 bases from V and 0 bases from J, the junction contained 7 bases not matched to a gene. CDR1 is SGDLS, CDR2 YYNGEE, per germline. This CDR3 contains 17 residues. CDR3 sequence reads: CASTTGGFFSGANVLTF. The CDR3 DNA is TGTGCCAGCACTACAGGGGGCTTTTTCTCTGGGGCCAACGTCCTGACTTTC.

Regarding this clone: The sample has other DNA sequences that encode this CDR3 too. The CDR3 loop is CASSFRTRSLGYEQYF. CDR3 DNA: TGTGCCAGCAGCTTTCGGACTAGGTCGTTGGGGTACGAGCAGTACTTC. The rearrangement links TRBV5-6 to TRBJ2-7, with 7 positions matching TRBD2. Germline-derived CDR1 and CDR2 are SGHDT and YYEEEE. The CDR3 is 16 amino acids. J gave up 4 bases and V 2 bases, and 12 bases lay outside the gene matches. Full variable domain (outside the CDR3, taken from reference TRBV5-6 and TRBJ2-7): DAGVTQSPTHLIKTRGQQVTLRCSPKSGHDTVSWYQQALGQGPQFIFQYYEEEERQRGNFPDRFSGHQFPNYSSELNVNALLLGDSALYLCASSFRTRSLGYEQYFGPGTRLTVT.

This clone was seen only a few times. The chain's CDR3 is CASSLQGSTEAFF. The CDR3 DNA sequence: TGTGCCAGCAGCCTACAGGGTAGCACTGAAGCTTTCTTT. This chain connects TRBV6-1 to TRBJ1-1; perhaps TRBD1 as D (6 bases). V lost 6 bases, J lost 4 bases, and 12 bases lay in between. The CDR3 runs 13 residues. Germline V gene lookup returns CDR1 MNHNS and CDR2 SASEGT.

This clone was recorded only once. J is TRBJ1-4 and V is TRBV4-2; D is undetermined. The CDR3 has 16 residues. The V end lost 1 base, the J end lost 0 bases, and 9 bases lay between the germline ends. Germline lookup yields CDR1 LGHNA and CDR2 YNFKEQ. CDR3 region: CASSQALSATNEKLFF. CDR3 DNA: TGTGCCAGCAGCCAAGCCCTCAGTGCAACTAATGAAAAACTGTTTTTT.

The gene calls are TRBV2 and TRBJ2-1, with TRBD2 matching over 7 bases. This CDR3 is built from 16 residues. Germline CDR1 is SNHLY and CDR2 is FYNNEI. J lost 8 bases, V lost 4 bases, and 14 bases had no gene match. As DNA, the CDR3 is TGTGCCAGCAGTGTTTTGAGGCGGGGGACCTCCGATGAGCAGTTCTTC. It yields the protein CASSVLRRGTSDEQFF.

J is TRBJ2-3 and V is TRBV6-6; D remains unclear. The CDR3 runs 14 residues. V dropped 5 bases and J dropped 3 bases, with 12 bases sitting between them. Germline assignment: CDR1 MNHNY and CDR2 SVGAGI (reference sequence). Here the CDR3 reads CASSIGSSTDTQYF. CDR3 nucleotide sequence: TGTGCCAGCAGTATAGGCTCGTCGACAGATACGCAGTATTTT.

There are a few counts of this clone. The chain joins TRBV30 to TRBJ1-6; 8 positions agree with TRBD1. V gave up 3 bases and J gave up 7 bases; unmatched junction bases: 5. Germline V gene sequence: CDR1 GTSNPN, CDR2 SVGIG (reference sequence). The CDR3 extends over 14 amino acids. CDR3 nucleotide sequence: TGTGCCTGGAGAACGACAGGGGACAATTCACCCCTCCACTTT. The encoded protein is CAWRTTGDNSPLHF.

This clone was seen only once. The V gene is TRBV5-1, the J gene TRBJ2-1, with D possibly being TRBD2 (6 bases). This CDR3 is 14 amino acids long. Trimming removed 1 base at V and 2 bases at J, with 7 bases between. Germline V gene lookup returns CDR1 SGHRS and CDR2 YFSETQ. The CDR3 protein is CASSLRGTYNEQFF. CDR3 DNA sequence: TGCGCCAGCAGCTTGCGGGGGACCTACAATGAGCAGTTCTTC.

The CDR3 sequence: CSSRQDKKGTEAFF. The CDR3 DNA follows: TGCAGCTCCCGACAGGATAAGAAGGGCACTGAAGCTTTCTTT. J is TRBJ1-1 and V is TRBV29-1, with TRBD1 as a possible D gene (6 bases). V lost 8 bases and J 4 bases, leaving 20 bases between the germline ends. The CDR3 loop spans 14 amino acids. Per the germline V gene, CDR1 is SQVTM and CDR2 is ANQGSEA. The complete variable domain, with remaining parts taken from reference TRBV29-1 and TRBJ1-1, reads SAVISQKPSRDICQRGTSLTIQCQVDSQVTMMFWYRQQPGQSLTLIATANQGSEATYESGFVIDKFPISRPNLTFSTLTVSNMSPEDSSIYLCSSRQDKKGTEAFFGQGTRLTVV.

This clone was observed at least ten times. The chain combines TRBV30 with TRBJ1-5; a weak D match, TRBD1 (5 bases). The CDR3 sequence is 11 residues long. V was shortened by 1 base and J by 15 bases, with 13 bases between the two germline ends. Germline CDR1 GTSNPN, CDR2 SVGIG (reference sequence). CDR3 sequence reads: CAWSDQGFTHF. CDR3 nucleotides: TGTGCCTGGAGTGATCAGGGCTTTACGCATTTT.

This clone occurred a few times. J is TRBJ1-2 and V is TRBV18; D is perhaps TRBD1 (5 bases). V was cut by 0 bases and J by 4 bases, with 9 bases left in between. The CDR3 loop spans 14 amino acids. CDR1 and CDR2 from the germline V gene are KGHSH and LQKENI. DNA for the CDR3: TGTGCCAGCTCACCACCGGGGGGGAGCTATGGCTACACCTTC. Translation gives CASSPPGGSYGYTF.

A remark on this clone: The CDR3 does not end in the conserved phenylalanine or tryptophan, so this is likely a read error. It is unclear where the CDR3 begins or ends on the DNA, so no DNA is shown, and the CDR3 is as TCRdb lists it. This chain connects TRBV27 to TRBJ1-1. Germline CDR1 and CDR2: MNHEY and SMNVEV (reference sequence). The CDR3 extends over 11 residues, inclusive of both ends. The CDR3 reads CASSYSRGGTG.

CDR3 coding DNA: TGTGCCAGCAGCTTAGGCCTCGGGGCAGGGCTATTTCACTCTGGGGCCAACGTCCTGACTTTC. Translating it yields CASSLGLGAGLFHSGANVLTF. The rearrangement links TRBV13 to TRBJ2-6, with D perhaps given as TRBD1 or TRBD2 (5 bases each). Germline loops: CDR1 PRHDT, CDR2 FYEKMQ (reference sequence). Trimming cost V 0 bases and J 0 bases, with 21 bases left between them. This CDR3 comprises 21 residues.

The chain links TRBV7-9 to TRBJ2-3, with a weak D call TRBD1 (5 bases). CDR3 length: 15 amino acids. Trimming pared 3 bases from V and 2 bases from J, leaving 12 bases between. CDR1 is SEHNR, CDR2 FQNEAQ, per germline (reference sequence). CDR3 amino acids: CASSLRQKSTDTQYF. CDR3 nucleotide sequence: TGTGCCAGCAGCTTGAGACAGAAGTCCACAGATACGCAGTATTTT.

The genes are TRBV5-1 and TRBJ2-1; 9 bases line up with TRBD2. V lost 4 bases and J lost 0; bases outside the gene matches: 5. Germline V gene lookup returns CDR1 SGHRS and CDR2 YFSETQ. The CDR3 totals 16 residues. Here the CDR3 reads CASSAGTSSSYNEQFF. In DNA form, the CDR3 reads TGCGCCAGCAGCGCCGGGACTAGCAGCTCCTACAATGAGCAGTTCTTC. The full variable domain, rest sourced from reference TRBV5-1 and TRBJ2-1, is KAGVTQTPRYLIKTRGQQVTLSCSPISGHRSVSWYQQTPGQGLQFLFEYFSETQRNKGNFPGRFSGRQFSNSRSEMNVSTLELGDSALYLCASSAGTSSSYNEQFFGPGTRLTVL.

The rearrangement links TRBV4-3 to TRBJ1-3; D unclear. The germline V gene has CDR1 LGHNA and CDR2 YSLEER. Deletions cut 1 base from V and 7 bases from J, with 8 bases between. CDR3 size: 13 residues. The CDR3 here is CASSQGVLNTIYF. The CDR3 coding sequence is TGCGCCAGCAGCCAAGGTGTCCTGAACACCATATATTTT.

This chain uses TRBV10-2 with TRBJ2-7; TRBD2 might be the D (5 bases). The V end was cut by 4 bases, the J end by 2 bases, with 18 bases between. This CDR3 has 16 amino acids. The V gene's germline CDR1 is WSHSY and CDR2 SAAADI. CDR3 amino acids: CASSAGVFGGAYEQYF. The CDR3 coding sequence is TGCGCCAGCAGTGCCGGGGTTTTTGGTGGGGCCTACGAGCAGTACTTC.

This chain connects TRBV7-2 to TRBJ1-1; 7 bases line up with TRBD1. The germline CDR1 and CDR2 sequences are SGHTA and FQGNSA. V lost 3 bases, J lost 11 bases, and 9 bases stayed unmatched. This CDR3 region has 13 residues. CDR3 nucleotide sequence: TGTGCCAGCAGCTTCGGGACAGCTGGCTTGGCTTTCTTT. Residues: CASSFGTAGLAFF.

The chain combines TRBV5-1 with TRBJ2-3, with TRBD2 identical over 8 bases. Germline V gene sequence: CDR1 SGHRS, CDR2 YFSETQ. The CDR3 spans 15 residues. V lost 4 bases to trimming and J lost 1 base; unmatched junction nucleotides: 5. The CDR3 loop reads CASSPTTSGTDTQYF. The CDR3 nucleotides read TGCGCCAGCAGCCCCACGACTAGCGGCACAGATACGCAGTATTTT.

This clone was counted ten times or more. This chain connects TRBV7-2 to TRBJ2-2; D gene ambiguous. The germline V and J ends were trimmed by 7 bases and 6 bases, with 21 bases remaining between them. The germline V gene has CDR1 SGHTA and CDR2 FQGNSA. The CDR3 spans 16 residues. In DNA form, the CDR3 reads TGTGCCAGCACCACGTTGGCGACCCTCCCGTCCGGGGAGCTGTTTTTT. Protein: CASTTLATLPSGELFF.

The CDR3 reads CSVSGTGGYWSGANVLTF. The CDR3 DNA reads as TGCAGCGTTTCCGGGACAGGGGGCTATTGGTCTGGGGCCAACGTCCTGACTTTC. V usage is TRBV29-1 and J usage is TRBJ2-6; TRBD1 aligns across 12 bases. The trim removed 5 bases at V and 1 base at J, leaving 9 bases unmatched. The CDR3 consists of 18 residues. Per germline, CDR1 SQVTM and CDR2 ANQGSEA.

In this sample, this clone turned up once. V and J are TRBV6-5 and TRBJ1-1; D is perhaps TRBD1 (5 bases). Germline loops: CDR1 MNHEY, CDR2 SVGAGI. The CDR3 sequence is 13 residues long. Trimming took 7 bases from V and 8 from J, leaving 17 bases between them. The CDR3 DNA is TGTGCCAGCACCACAGGAGGAGTTGGCGAAGCTTTCTTT. Translation: CASTTGGVGEAFF.

This chain links TRBV13 with TRBJ1-2; no clear D gene. V was pared by 0 bases and J by 6 bases, with 11 bases between. The CDR3 is 14 amino acids. Germline V gene lookup returns CDR1 PRHDT and CDR2 FYEKMQ (reference sequence). In DNA, the CDR3 is TGTGCCAGCAGCTTAGGCCTAACGGACCATGGCTACACCTTC. Translation: CASSLGLTDHGYTF.

The V call is TRBV11-2, the J call TRBJ2-1; D not certain. The CDR3 runs to 15 residues. V dropped 3 bases and J dropped 3 bases, with 12 bases sitting between them. Per the germline V gene, CDR1 is SGHAT and CDR2 is FQNNGV. The chain's CDR3 is CASSFPSPLYNEQFF. The DNA for the CDR3 is TGTGCCAGCAGCTTCCCGTCTCCGCTCTACAATGAGCAGTTCTTC.

This rearrangement joins TRBV4-3 to TRBJ2-5, with D uncertain. The CDR3 extends over 13 amino acids. V dropped 2 bases and J dropped 4 bases, with 8 bases sitting between them. The germline V gene has CDR1 LGHNA and CDR2 YSLEER. This CDR3 reads CASSQNWGETQYF. The CDR3, as DNA: TGCGCCAGCAGCCAAAATTGGGGAGAGACCCAGTACTTC.